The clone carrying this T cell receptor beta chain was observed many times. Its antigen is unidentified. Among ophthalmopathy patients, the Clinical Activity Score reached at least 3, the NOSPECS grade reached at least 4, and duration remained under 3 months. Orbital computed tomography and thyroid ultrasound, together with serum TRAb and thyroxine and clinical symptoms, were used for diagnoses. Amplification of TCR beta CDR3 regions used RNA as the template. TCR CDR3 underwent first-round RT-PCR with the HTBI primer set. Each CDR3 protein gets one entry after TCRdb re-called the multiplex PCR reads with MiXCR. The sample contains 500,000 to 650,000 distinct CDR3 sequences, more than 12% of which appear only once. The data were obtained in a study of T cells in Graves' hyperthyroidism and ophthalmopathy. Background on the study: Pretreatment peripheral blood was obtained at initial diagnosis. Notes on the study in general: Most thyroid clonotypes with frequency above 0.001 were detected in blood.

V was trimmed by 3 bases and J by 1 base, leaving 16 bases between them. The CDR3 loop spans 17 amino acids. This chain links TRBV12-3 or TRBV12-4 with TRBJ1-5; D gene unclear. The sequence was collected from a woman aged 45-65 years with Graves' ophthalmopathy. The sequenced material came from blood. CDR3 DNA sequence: TGTGCCAGCAGTTTTAATCCGGGTCGGGCAAGCAATCAGCCCCAGCATTTT. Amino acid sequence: CASSFNPGRASNQPQHF.